These 6 T cell receptor beta chains were sequenced from one sample in a study of T cells after posttransplantation cyclophosphamide (dated by TCRdb to the mid-2010s). Receptor libraries were prepared by the immunoSEQ multiplex PCR assay. TCRdb mirrors the immuneACCESS table, restricted to in-frame sequences. Some clones are absent from its copies; in checked studies, under half trace to an unresolved V gene, and the reason for the others is unknown. For this sample, some 40,000 clones are listed, none of them singletons. The ten biggest clones cover about 2.3% of the sample. Sample: PBMCs. These receptors were taken from a man aged 50 to 60 in good health, CMV-negative, and a related stem cell transplant donor.

This clone was observed many times. Other nucleotide sequences from this sample produce the same CDR3. The chain uses TRBV7-8 and TRBJ2-7, with 8 bases fitting TRBD2. The V gene end was trimmed by 5 bases and the J gene end by 6 bases; junction bases not matched to a gene: 9. This CDR3 has 14 residues. Germline CDR1 SGHVS, CDR2 FQNEAQ. CDR3 sequence: CASSPRTSTSEQYF. The CDR3, as DNA: TGTGCCAGCAGCCCAAGGACTAGCACTAGCGAGCAGTACTTC.

Many counts were recorded for this clone. J is TRBJ2-7 and V is TRBV5-1; tentatively, D is TRBD2 (7 bases). This CDR3 has 15 residues. With 4 bases removed from V and 4 bases from J, the gap between germline ends came to 18 bases. The V gene's germline CDR1 is SGHRS and CDR2 YFSETQ. The DNA of the CDR3 is TGCGCCAGCAGCGACCCACAGGGAGGGGGTTACGAGCAGTACTTC. It codes for CASSDPQGGGYEQYF.

This clone was counted at least ten times. The chain has TRBV5-1 and TRBJ2-5; TRBD1 might be the D (5 bases). From germline, CDR1 is SGHRS and CDR2 YFSETQ. V was pared by 4 bases and J by 5 bases, with 12 bases between. The CDR3 extends over 13 amino acids. The CDR3 reads CASSPQGWETQYF. In DNA form, the CDR3 reads TGCGCCAGCAGCCCCCAGGGTTGGGAGACCCAGTACTTC.

This clone occurred many times. The genes are TRBV6-6 and TRBJ1-1; D possibly corresponds to TRBD1 (6 bases). The CDR3 length is 14 residues. Germline V lookup: CDR1 MNHNY, CDR2 SVGAGI (reference sequence). With 6 bases removed from V and 1 base from J, the gap between germline ends came to 12 bases. The CDR3 here is CASRLRQENTEAFF. The CDR3 DNA reads as TGTGCCAGCAGACTTCGACAGGAGAACACTGAAGCTTTCTTT.

This clone has a handful of counts. The genes are TRBV10-3 and TRBJ2-5, with 8 bases identical to TRBD2. The CDR3 is made up of 15 amino acids. V lost 6 bases, J lost 4 bases, and 10 bases stayed unmatched. The germline V gene has CDR1 ENHRY and CDR2 SYGVKD. This chain's CDR3 is CAIRVGGGPGETQYF. The CDR3 DNA reads TGTGCCATCAGGGTCGGGGGGGGGCCGGGAGAGACCCAGTACTTC.

This clone was found many times. This rearrangement joins TRBV6-5 to TRBJ2-3, with D perhaps matching TRBD2 (6 bases). The CDR3 is 15 residues long. V dropped 6 bases and J dropped 7 bases, with 20 bases sitting between them. Per the germline V gene, CDR1 is MNHEY and CDR2 is SVGAGI. The CDR3 protein is CASSPGGRVHHTQYF. CDR3 sequence (DNA): TGTGCCAGCAGCCCAGGAGGGCGGGTACACCATACGCAGTATTTT.